Presented here are 5 T cell receptor beta chains from one specimen sequenced in a study of beta chain features in type 1 diabetes. Reverse transcribing all isolated RNA meant expressed TCRB transcripts were sequenced. This table comes from immunoSEQ multiplex PCR, and its TCRdb copy is limited to in-frame clones, with some not included. The sample shows around 500,000 clones, around 28% of them seen only once. What was sequenced was naive CD4+ T cells from blood. Source of these receptors: a man aged 18 to 35 in good health.

This clone has just a few counts. The gene calls are TRBV28 and TRBJ2-3; 7 bases align to TRBD2. Germline CDR1 and CDR2: MDHEN and SYDVKM. V dropped 5 bases and J dropped 0; count of bases not matched to a gene: 8. This CDR3 region has 16 residues. The CDR3 is CASSSPSGPSTDTQYF. CDR3 DNA sequence: TGTGCCAGCAGTAGTCCTAGCGGACCTAGCACAGATACGCAGTATTTT.

V usage is TRBV5-1 and J usage is TRBJ2-5; D may correspond to TRBD1 or TRBD2 (6 bases each). The germline CDR1 and CDR2 sequences are SGHRS and YFSETQ. Trimming removed 7 bases from V and 5 bases from J, with 24 bases in between. The CDR3 runs 16 residues. The CDR3 DNA reads as TGCGCCAGCGGATACAGGGTCAGCGGGCCCTTGGAGACCCAGTACTTC. Encoded protein: CASGYRVSGPLETQYF.

The V and J genes are TRBV30 and TRBJ1-2; 9 bases align to TRBD1. This CDR3 spans 15 amino acids. Germline assignment: CDR1 GTSNPN and CDR2 SVGIG (reference sequence). J was trimmed by 4 bases and V by 4 bases; bases with no gene match: 10. Written as DNA, the CDR3 is TGTGCCTGGAATGAGGACAGGGGATTTGGCTATGGCTACACCTTC. This gives the protein CAWNEDRGFGYGYTF.

This clone was counted only a few times. V gene TRBV7-2 combines with J gene TRBJ1-1, with no clear D. The CDR3 sequence is 11 residues long. Trimming removed 8 bases at V and 5 bases at J, with 9 bases between. Germline CDR1 reads SGHTA; CDR2 reads FQGNSA. The chain's CDR3 is CASEITTEAFF. In nucleotides, the CDR3 is TGTGCCAGCGAAATTACAACTGAAGCTTTCTTT.

This sequence joins TRBV2 and TRBJ1-5; D is unclear. CDR3 size: 15 residues. Germline assignment: CDR1 SNHLY and CDR2 FYNNEI. V shed 2 bases and J shed 2 bases, with 10 bases lying between them. Written as DNA, the CDR3 is TGTGCCAGCAGTGAATCGATGGCGGGCAATCAGCCCCAGCATTTT. Translation: CASSESMAGNQPQHF. Full variable domain (missing parts from reference TRBV2 and TRBJ1-5): EPEVTQTPSHQVTQMGQEVILRCVPISNHLYFYWYRQILGQKVEFLVSFYNNEISEKSEIFDDQFSVERPDGSNFTLKIRSTKLEDSAMYFCASSESMAGNQPQHFGDGTRLSIL.